The entry below describes one T cell receptor (beta chain). Vbeta (60) and Jbeta (13) primers were used in the PCR. Repertoires were generated with immunoSEQ multiplex PCR, while TCRdb's copy carries only in-frame clones and drops some. Among around 150,000 clones, 75% to 90% were seen once, and the ten largest hold 3.5% to 5%. The sample belongs to a study of cytomegalovirus exposure and HLA in healthy donors. V dropped 0 bases and J dropped 10 bases, with 14 bases sitting between them. CDR1 and CDR2 (germline): SGHRS, YFSETQ. The CDR3 extends over 15 amino acids. The clonotype originates from a man aged 45-65 years in good health and CMV-seropositive. Specimen: PBMCs. This rearrangement joins TRBV5-1 to TRBJ1-6; D is unresolved. In DNA, the CDR3 is TGCGCCAGCAGCTTGGGTCCGGGGAGATGGTCACCCCTCCACTTT. Translating it yields CASSLGPGRWSPLHF.